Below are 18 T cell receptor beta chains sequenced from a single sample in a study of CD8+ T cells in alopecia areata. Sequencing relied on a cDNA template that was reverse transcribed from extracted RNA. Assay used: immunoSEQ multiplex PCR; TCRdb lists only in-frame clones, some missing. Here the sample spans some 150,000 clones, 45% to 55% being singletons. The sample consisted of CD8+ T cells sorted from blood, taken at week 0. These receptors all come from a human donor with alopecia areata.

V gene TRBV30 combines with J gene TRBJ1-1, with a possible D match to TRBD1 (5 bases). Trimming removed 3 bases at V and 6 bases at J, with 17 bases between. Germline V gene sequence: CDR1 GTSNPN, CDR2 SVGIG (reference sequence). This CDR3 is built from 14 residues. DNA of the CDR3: TGTGCCTGGAGCGAGGGCAGGGTGGGCCCTGAAGCTTTCTTT. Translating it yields CAWSEGRVGPEAFF.

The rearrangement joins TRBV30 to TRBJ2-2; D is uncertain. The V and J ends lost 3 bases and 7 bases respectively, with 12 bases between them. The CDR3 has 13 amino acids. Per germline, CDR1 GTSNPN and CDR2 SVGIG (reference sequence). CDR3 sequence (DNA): TGTGCCTGGAGCCAACTGGGGAACGGGGAGCTGTTTTTT. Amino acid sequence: CAWSQLGNGELFF.

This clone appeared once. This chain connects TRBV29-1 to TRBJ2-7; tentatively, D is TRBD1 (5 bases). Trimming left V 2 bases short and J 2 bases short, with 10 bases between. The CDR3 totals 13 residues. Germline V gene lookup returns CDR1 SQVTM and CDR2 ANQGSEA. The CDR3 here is CSVEQGQPYEQYF. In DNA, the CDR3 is TGCAGCGTTGAACAGGGCCAACCCTACGAGCAGTACTTC.

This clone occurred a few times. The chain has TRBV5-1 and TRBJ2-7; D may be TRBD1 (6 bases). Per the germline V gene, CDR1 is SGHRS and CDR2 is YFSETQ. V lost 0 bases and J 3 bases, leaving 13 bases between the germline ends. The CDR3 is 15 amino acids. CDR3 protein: CASSLVGQWGYEQYF. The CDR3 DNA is TGCGCCAGCAGCTTGGTAGGACAGTGGGGCTACGAGCAGTACTTC.

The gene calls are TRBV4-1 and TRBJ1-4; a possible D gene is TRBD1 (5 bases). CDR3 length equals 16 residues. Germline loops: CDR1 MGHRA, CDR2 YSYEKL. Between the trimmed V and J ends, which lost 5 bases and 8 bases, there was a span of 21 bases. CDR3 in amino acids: CASSFKVAGRFEKLFF. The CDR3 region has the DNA TGCGCCAGCAGCTTCAAGGTGGCAGGGCGCTTCGAAAAACTGTTTTTT.

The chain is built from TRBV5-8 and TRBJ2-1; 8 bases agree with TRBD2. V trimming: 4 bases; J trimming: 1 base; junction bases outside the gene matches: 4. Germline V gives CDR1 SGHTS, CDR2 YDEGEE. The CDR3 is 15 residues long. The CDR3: CASSTLAESYNEQFF. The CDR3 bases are TGTGCCAGCAGCACACTAGCGGAATCCTACAATGAGCAGTTCTTC.

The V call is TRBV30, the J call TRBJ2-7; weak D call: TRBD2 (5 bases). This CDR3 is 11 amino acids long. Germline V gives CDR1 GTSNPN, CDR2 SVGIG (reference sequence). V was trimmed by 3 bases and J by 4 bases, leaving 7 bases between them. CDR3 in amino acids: CAWSAGYEQYF. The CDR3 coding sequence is TGTGCCTGGAGCGCGGGTTACGAGCAGTACTTC.

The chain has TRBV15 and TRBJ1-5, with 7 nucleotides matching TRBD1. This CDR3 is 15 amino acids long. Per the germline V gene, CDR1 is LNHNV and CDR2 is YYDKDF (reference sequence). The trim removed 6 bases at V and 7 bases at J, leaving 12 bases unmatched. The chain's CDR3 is CATRPTGDLKQPQHF. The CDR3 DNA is TGTGCCACCAGACCCACAGGGGACCTAAAACAGCCCCAGCATTTT. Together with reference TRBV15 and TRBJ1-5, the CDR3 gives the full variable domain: DAMVIQNPRYQVTQFGKPVTLSCSQTLNHNVMYWYQQKSSQAPKLLFHYYDKDFNNEADTPDNFQSRRPNTSFCFLDIRSPGLGDTAMYLCATRPTGDLKQPQHFGDGTRLSIL.

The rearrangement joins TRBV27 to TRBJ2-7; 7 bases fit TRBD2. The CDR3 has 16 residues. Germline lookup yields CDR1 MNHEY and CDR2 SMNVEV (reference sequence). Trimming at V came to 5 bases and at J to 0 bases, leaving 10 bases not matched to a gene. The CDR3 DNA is TGTGCCAGCAGTCCGTCAAGCGGGGAAAGCTCCTACGAGCAGTACTTC. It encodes CASSPSSGESSYEQYF.

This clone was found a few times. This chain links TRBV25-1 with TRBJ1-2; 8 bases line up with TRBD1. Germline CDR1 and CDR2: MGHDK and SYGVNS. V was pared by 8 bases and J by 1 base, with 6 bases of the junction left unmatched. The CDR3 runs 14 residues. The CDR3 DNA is TGTGCCAGCGGACAGGGACCTTATAACTATGGCTACACCTTC. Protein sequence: CASGQGPYNYGYTF.

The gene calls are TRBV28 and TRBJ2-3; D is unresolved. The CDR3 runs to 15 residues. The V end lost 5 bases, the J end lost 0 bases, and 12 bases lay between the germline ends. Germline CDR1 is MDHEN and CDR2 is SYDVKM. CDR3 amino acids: CASSPDGSSTDTQYF. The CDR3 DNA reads TGTGCCAGCAGTCCGGACGGCTCTAGCACAGATACGCAGTATTTT. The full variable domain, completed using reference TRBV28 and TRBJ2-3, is DVKVTQSSRYLVKRTGEKVFLECVQDMDHENMFWYRQDPGLGLRLIYFSYDVKMKEKGDIPEGYSVSREKKERFSLILESASTNQTSMYLCASSPDGSSTDTQYFGPGTRLTVL.

In nucleotides, the CDR3 is TGCGCCAGCAGCCAAGACAGGGGGGCTGGAAACACCATATATTTT. Residues: CASSQDRGAGNTIYF. This chain joins TRBV4-3 and TRBJ1-3; 7 bases align to TRBD1. Germline V gene sequence: CDR1 LGHNA, CDR2 YSLEER. Trimming cost V 0 bases and J 2 bases; bases outside gene matches: 1. There are 15 residues in the CDR3.

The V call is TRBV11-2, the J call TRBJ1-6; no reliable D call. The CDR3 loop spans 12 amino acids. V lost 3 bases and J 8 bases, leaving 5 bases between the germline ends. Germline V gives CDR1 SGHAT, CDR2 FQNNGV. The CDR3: CASSLSDSPLHF. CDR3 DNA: TGTGCCAGCAGCTTGTCTGATTCACCCCTCCACTTT.

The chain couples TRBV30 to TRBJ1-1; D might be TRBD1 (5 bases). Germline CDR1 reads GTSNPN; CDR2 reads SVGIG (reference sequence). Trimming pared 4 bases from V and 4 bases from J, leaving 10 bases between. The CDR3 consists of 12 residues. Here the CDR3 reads CAWNLGGTEAFF. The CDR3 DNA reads TGTGCCTGGAATTTGGGGGGCACTGAAGCTTTCTTT.

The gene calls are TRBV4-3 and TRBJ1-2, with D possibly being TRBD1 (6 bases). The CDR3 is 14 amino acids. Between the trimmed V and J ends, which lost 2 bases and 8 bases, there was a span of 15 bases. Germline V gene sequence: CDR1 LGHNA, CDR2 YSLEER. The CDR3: CASSQSRGLDGYTF. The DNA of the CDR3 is TGCGCCAGCAGCCAAAGCAGGGGCCTCGACGGCTACACCTTC.

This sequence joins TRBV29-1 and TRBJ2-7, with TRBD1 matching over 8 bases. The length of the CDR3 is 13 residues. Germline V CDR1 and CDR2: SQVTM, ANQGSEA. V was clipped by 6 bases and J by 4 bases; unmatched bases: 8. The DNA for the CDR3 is TGCAGCGTCCTGACAGGGGATTCGTACGAGCAGTACTTC. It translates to CSVLTGDSYEQYF.

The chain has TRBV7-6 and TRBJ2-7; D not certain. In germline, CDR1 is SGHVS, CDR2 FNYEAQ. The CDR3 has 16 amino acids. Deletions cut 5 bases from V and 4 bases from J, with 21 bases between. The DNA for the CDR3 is TGTGCCAGCAGCCCTCACATTGGGGTCCTACCTTACGAGCAGTACTTC. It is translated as CASSPHIGVLPYEQYF.

The CDR3 reads CATGTAPYEQYF. CDR3 nucleotide sequence: TGTGCCACCGGGACAGCCCCCTACGAGCAGTACTTC. The J gene is TRBJ2-7, the V gene TRBV25-1, with 7 positions matching TRBD1. Germline V CDR1 and CDR2: MGHDK, SYGVNS. The CDR3 loop spans 12 amino acids. The V gene end was trimmed by 10 bases and the J gene end by 2 bases; junction bases not matched to a gene: 5.